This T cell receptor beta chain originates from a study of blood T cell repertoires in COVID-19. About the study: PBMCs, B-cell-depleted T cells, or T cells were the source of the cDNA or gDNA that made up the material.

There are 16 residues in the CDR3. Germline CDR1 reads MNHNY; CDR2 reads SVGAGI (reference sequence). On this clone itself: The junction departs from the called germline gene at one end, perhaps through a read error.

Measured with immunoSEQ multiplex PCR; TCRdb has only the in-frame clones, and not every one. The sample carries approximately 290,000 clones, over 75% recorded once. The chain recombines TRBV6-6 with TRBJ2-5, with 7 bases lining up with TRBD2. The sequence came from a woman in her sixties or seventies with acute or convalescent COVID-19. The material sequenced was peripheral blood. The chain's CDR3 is CASSPLAGVSQQTQYF. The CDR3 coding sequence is TGTGCCAGCAGTCCTCTCGCGGGAGTGTCCCAACAGACCCAGTACTTC.